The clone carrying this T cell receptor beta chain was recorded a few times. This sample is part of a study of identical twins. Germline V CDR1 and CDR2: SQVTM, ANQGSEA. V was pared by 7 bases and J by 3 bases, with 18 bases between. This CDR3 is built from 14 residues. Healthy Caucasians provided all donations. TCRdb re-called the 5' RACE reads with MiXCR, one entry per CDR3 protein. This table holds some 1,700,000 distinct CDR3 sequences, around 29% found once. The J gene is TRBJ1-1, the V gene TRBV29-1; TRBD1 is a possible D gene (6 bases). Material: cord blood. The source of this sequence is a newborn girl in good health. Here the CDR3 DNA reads TGCAGCGCACGGCGAGCCGGACAGCACACTGAAGCTTTCTTT. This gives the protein CSARRAGQHTEAFF. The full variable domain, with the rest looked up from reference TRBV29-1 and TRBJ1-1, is SAVISQKPSRDICQRGTSLTIQCQVDSQVTMMFWYRQQPGQSLTLIATANQGSEATYESGFVIDKFPISRPNLTFSTLTVSNMSPEDSSIYLCSARRAGQHTEAFFGQGTRLTVV.